The present T cell receptor beta chain was sequenced within a study of regulatory and conventional T cells in RAG deficiency. Study results and caveats: Other subsets showed about 9-fold reductions, but Treg unique TCR beta sequences fell 95 to 100-fold in these patients. Omenn patients showed >85% Treg-Tconv overlap and shorter CDR3 lengths.

Sequenced by immunoSEQ multiplex PCR; TCRdb stores in-frame clones only, minus some. The table has 20,000 or so clones, 85% to 95% seen once; the top ten hold 0.55% to 0.9%. The sorted conventional CD4+ T cells were CD25-low and CD127-high, with genomic DNA sequenced. Of note for this clone: Its antigen remains unknown.

Germline V gene lookup returns CDR1 WSHSY and CDR2 SAAADI. Unmatched junction bases numbered 2, after V lost 6 bases and J lost 9 bases. The length of the CDR3 is 12 residues. The same sample was also used in a study of regulatory T cells. That report notes: The PCR used 52 TRBV and 13 TRBJ primers. Regulatory T cells showed the strongest V-J pair restriction and V/J gene skewing among patient repertoires.

The sequencing input was CD4+ T cells sorted from blood. The sequence was collected from a human donor in good health. The chain uses TRBV10-2 and TRBJ2-1; 10 positions match TRBD2. CDR3 sequence reads: CASRGTSVEQFF. The CDR3 DNA reads TGCGCCAGCAGGGGGACTAGCGTTGAGCAGTTCTTC.